This TCR beta chain was identified in a study of blood T cell repertoires in COVID-19. The wider study: Spain, Italy and the United States supplied samples that represented acute and convalescent COVID-19.

Original processing notes: Estimation of nucleated cell counts was performed using reference gene primer amplification. This table comes from immunoSEQ multiplex PCR, and its TCRdb copy is limited to in-frame clones, with some not included. The DNA was the basis for D and trimming; V, J and clone size are from that table. The sample gives about 130,000 clones, around 80% of which show up once; 10% to 15% is in the top ten. With V trimmed by 3 bases and J by 8 bases, 9 bases remained unmatched. Germline CDR1 and CDR2: KGHDR and SFDVKD. The CDR3 spans 15 residues. V gene TRBV24-1 combines with J gene TRBJ2-1; 7 bases map to TRBD1. Sequencing input: peripheral blood. This TCR was recovered from a woman aged 60 to 75 with acute or convalescent COVID-19. This chain's CDR3 is CATSDTGDLGYEQFF. CDR3 DNA: TGTGCCACCAGTGATACAGGGGATTTGGGCTATGAGCAGTTCTTC.